Measured by frequency, the clone carrying this TCR beta chain is medium-sized. Antigen unknown. The data were obtained in a study of CXCR3-negative and CXCR3-positive naive CD8 T cells. Study-wide findings and caveats: Naive CXCR3-negative cells resembled naive CXCR3-positive cells in TRBV-TRBJ usage; memory cells differed. The study found more hydrophobic TRB CDR3s in CXCR3-positive naive cells than in CXCR3-negative naive cells.

The naive CD8+ gate required CD45RO-CCR7+CD27+CD95- phenotype. This CDR3 is 14 amino acids long. CDR1 is LGHNT and CDR2 is FRNRAP in the germline V gene. TRB cDNA was prepared as libraries by UMI-labeled 5' RACE. From its re-call of the 5' RACE reads, TCRdb lists each CDR3 protein once, without DNA. The table gives around 3,000 distinct CDR3 sequences; the top ten clones make up roughly 1.5% of it. The J gene is TRBJ2-5, the V gene TRBV12-5. This TCR was sampled from a human donor in good health. Some clones in this sample may be carry-over from other donors' samples. What was sequenced was naive CXCR3+ CD8+ T cells from blood. This sample's subset: CD45RO-CCR7+CD27+CD95- naive CD8+ T cells expressing CXCR3 (TNR3+). The CDR3: CASAKSSVGETQYF.